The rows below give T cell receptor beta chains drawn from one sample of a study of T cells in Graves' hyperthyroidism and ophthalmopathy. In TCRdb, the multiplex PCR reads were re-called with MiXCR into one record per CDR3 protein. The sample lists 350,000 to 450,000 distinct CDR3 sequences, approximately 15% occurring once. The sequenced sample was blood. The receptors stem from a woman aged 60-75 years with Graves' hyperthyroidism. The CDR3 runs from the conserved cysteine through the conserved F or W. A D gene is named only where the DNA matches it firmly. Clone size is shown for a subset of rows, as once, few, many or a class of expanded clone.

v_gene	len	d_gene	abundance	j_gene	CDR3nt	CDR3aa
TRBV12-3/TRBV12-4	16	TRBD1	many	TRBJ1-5	TGTGCCAGCGTCGCCACGGCCGGACAGGCAAATCAGCCCCAGCATTTT	CASVATAGQANQPQHF
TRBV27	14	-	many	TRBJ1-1	TGTGCCAGCAGTCGGGACTTGGGCCGGACTGAAGCTTTCTTT	CASSRDLGRTEAFF
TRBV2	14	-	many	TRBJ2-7	TGTGCCAGCAGCTATCAGGATGGTTCCTACGAGCAGTACTTC	CASSYQDGSYEQYF
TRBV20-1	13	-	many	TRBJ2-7	TGCAGTGGAAGGGACCGAAACCTTTACGAGCAGTACTTC	CSGRDRNLYEQYF
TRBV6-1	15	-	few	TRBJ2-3	TGTGCCAGCAGTGAACCGGGAACCCCCCCAGATACGCAGTATTTT	CASSEPGTPPDTQYF
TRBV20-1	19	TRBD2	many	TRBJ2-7	TGCAGTGCTAGGGGTTTAACCACGACTAGCGGGCTTTACTCCTACGAGCAGTACTTC	CSARGLTTTSGLYSYEQYF
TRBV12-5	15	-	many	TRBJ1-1	TGTGCTAGTGGCCCTGGTTTGGGTGCTGGCACTGAAGCTTTCTTT	CASGPGLGAGTEAFF
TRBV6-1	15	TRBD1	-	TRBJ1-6	TGTGCCAGCAGTTCGGGACAGGGAGTTCATTCACCCCTCCACTTT	CASSSGQGVHSPLHF
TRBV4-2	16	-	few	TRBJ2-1	TGTGCCAGCAGCCAAGGTGGGACTCCGTCCTACAATGAGCAGTTCTTC	CASSQGGTPSYNEQFF
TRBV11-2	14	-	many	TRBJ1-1	TGTGCCAGCAGCCTTCGGACACAAGGGGCTGAAGCTTTCTTT	CASSLRTQGAEAFF
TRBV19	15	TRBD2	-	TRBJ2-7	TGTGCCAGTGGCCCGACTAGCGGGAGGGCCTACGAGCAGTACTTC	CASGPTSGRAYEQYF
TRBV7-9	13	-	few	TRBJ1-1	TGTGCCAGCAGCTTAGCGGCAGGGGATGAAGCTTTCTTT	CASSLAAGDEAFF
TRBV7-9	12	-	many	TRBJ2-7	TGTGCCAGCAGCTTAGACGTTGAGAGGCAGTACTTC	CASSLDVERQYF
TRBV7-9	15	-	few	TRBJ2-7	TGTGCCAGCAGCTTAGGGGAAGGAATTTCCTACGAGCAGTACTTC	CASSLGEGISYEQYF
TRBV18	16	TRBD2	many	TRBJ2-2	TGTGCCAGCTCACCACCGGCTAGCGGCTACACCGGGGAGCTGTTTTTT	CASSPPASGYTGELFF
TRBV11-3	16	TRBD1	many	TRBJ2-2	TGTGCCAGCAGCTTAAGGGCCAGGGGGAATGTCGGGGAGCTGTTTTTT	CASSLRARGNVGELFF
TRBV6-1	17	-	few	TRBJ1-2	TGTGCCAGCAGTGAAGGGGGACCGAGTTCGGTTAACTATGGCTACACCTTC	CASSEGGPSSVNYGYTF
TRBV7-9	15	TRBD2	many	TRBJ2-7	TGTGCCAGCAGCTCCACTAGCGGGCAAACCTACGAGCAGTACTTC	CASSSTSGQTYEQYF
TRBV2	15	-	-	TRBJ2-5	TGTGCCAGCAGCGCAGGGGGGGGTAGCGAAGAGACCCAGTACTTC	CASSAGGGSEETQYF
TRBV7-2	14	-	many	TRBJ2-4	TGTGCCAGCAGCCCAATAGTTCTCGGGTACATTCAGTACTTC	CASSPIVLGYIQYF
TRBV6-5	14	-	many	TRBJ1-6	TGTGCCAGCAGTTACTCGTTGGCAGATCGACCCCTCCACTTT	CASSYSLADRPLHF
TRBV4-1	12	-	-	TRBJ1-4	TGCGCCAGCAGCCAAGGACAGGAAAAACTGTTTTTT	CASSQGQEKLFF
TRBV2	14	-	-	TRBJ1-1	TGTGCCAGCAGTGAAATTCTGGCTAACACTGAAGCTTTCTTT	CASSEILANTEAFF
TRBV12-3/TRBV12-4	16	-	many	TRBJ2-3	TGTGCCAGCAGTTTAACGGGACCTCCTAGCACAGATACGCAGTATTTT	CASSLTGPPSTDTQYF
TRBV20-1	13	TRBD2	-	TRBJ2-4	TGCAGTGCTAGTCGGGGGGTGGCCTCCTTTCAGTACTTC	CSASRGVASFQYF